This T cell receptor (beta chain) emerged from a study of blood T cell repertoires in COVID-19 (TCRdb year 2020). Broadly, across the study: The collaborator samples originated in the United States, Italy and Spain and spanned the acute and convalescent phases of COVID-19. A freely available public database, intended as a resource for researchers studying the immune response to SARS-CoV-2, is where the repertoires were released. The prospective study material was composed of cDNA or gDNA derived from T cells, B-cell-depleted T cells, or PBMCs. Samples were obtained from the ongoing ImmuneRACE study (first 160 participants) and from over 1,000 subjects provided by 6 global collaborators. Deeply sampled blood TCRbeta repertoires from subjects exposed to, actively infected with, or recovered from COVID-19 were included in the dataset. Nearly every sample came with metadata listing a de-identified subject ID, COVID-19 status, age in years and sex. Where available, HLA class I and class II types were taken from metadata supplied by the sample provider and were not determined by assay-based typing.

This clone was counted a few times. What this receptor recognizes is not known. No qualities accompany the bases; no much larger clone lies one base away. Paper-wide results and their limitations: How much clinical and demographic metadata was included differed by source and by participant, and the metadata was provided uncurated.

The immunoSEQ Assay, a bias-controlled multiplex PCR, was used to amplify TCRbeta CDR3 regions from genomic DNA. For the original study's pipeline: Nucleated cell counts per sample were estimated from amplification of reference gene primers within the assay. Sequence reads were collapsed and filtered to measure the absolute abundance of every unique TCRbeta CDR3 rearrangement. For each sample, productive Simpson clonality was calculated by taking the square root of Simpson's diversity index across productive rearrangements. TCRdb mirrors the immuneACCESS table, restricted to in-frame sequences. Some clones are absent from its copies; in checked studies, under half trace to an unresolved V gene, and the reason for the others is unknown. V, J and clone size were drawn from that table, and D and trimming were deduced from the DNA. For this sample there are around 170,000 clones; around 67% appear just once. The ten largest account for under 3.5% of the sample.

Collaborating institutions collected whole blood in K2EDTA tubes following their own protocols. Collaborator samples were shipped for TCRbeta analysis as frozen whole blood, isolated PBMCs, or DNA extracted from either sample type. Spanning cysteine to phenylalanine, the CDR3 consists of 14 amino acids. The DNA shown is the 42-base CDR3, in frame from base 1. Germline trimming amounts to 1 base on V and 5 bases on J, with 5 as the count of junction bases outside the gene matches. Looking up the germline V gene (reference sequence) yields CDR1 SGHNT and CDR2 YYREEE. The source is a woman older than 75 with acute or convalescent COVID-19. Sequenced input: peripheral blood. In this chain, TRBV5-4 is recombined with TRBJ1-2, and 7 junction bases match TRBD1. The nucleotide sequence reads as follows: TGTGCCAGCAGCTTGATCGGGGACAGATATGGCTACACCTTC. Its translation reads: CASSLIGDRYGYTF.